The next 9 T cell receptor beta chains were all read from a single sample in a study of blood T cell repertoires in COVID-19. The protocol was immunoSEQ multiplex PCR, while the TCRdb copy is restricted to in-frame clones and leaves out a portion. Of 85,000 to 100,000 clones in the sample, about 78% were seen once. The specimen sequenced was peripheral blood. These receptors came from a man aged 50 to 59 who had recovered from COVID-19.

This clone has more than one count but fewer than ten. For the CDR3, the DNA is TGTGCCAGCAGCTTAATAGGCGGCTACGAGCAGTACTTC. Translation gives CASSLIGGYEQYF. J is TRBJ2-7 and V is TRBV7-2, with D uncertain. CDR3 length equals 13 residues. Trimming took 2 bases from V and 3 from J, leaving 8 bases between them. Germline V lookup: CDR1 SGHTA, CDR2 FQGNSA.

V gene TRBV7-2 combines with J gene TRBJ2-6; 7 nucleotides agree with TRBD1. Trimming cost V 4 bases and J 1 base; bases outside gene matches: 10. The CDR3 is 18 residues long. CDR1 and CDR2 (germline): SGHTA, FQGNSA. The CDR3 DNA reads as TGTGCCAGCAGCTCAGGGGGTCCCCTTCATTCTGGGGCCAACGTCCTGACTTTC. As protein: CASSSGGPLHSGANVLTF.

This chain uses TRBV23-1 with TRBJ1-4, with 9 bases aligning to TRBD1. TRBV23-1 is sorted into the ORF group, with uncertain function. The length of the CDR3 is 14 residues. The V segment lost 9 bases and the J segment 8 bases; nucleotides outside the gene matches: 10. The CDR3 nucleotides read TGCGCCAGGATTCACCGGGACAGGGACGAAAAACTGTTTTTT. This encodes CARIHRDRDEKLFF.

This rearrangement joins TRBV6-5 to TRBJ2-7; 12 bases align to TRBD1. The CDR3 spans 15 residues. Trimming removed 6 bases from V and 1 base from J; junction bases left unmatched: 4. Germline V gene sequence: CDR1 MNHEY, CDR2 SVGAGI. The CDR3 spells CASRLGQGASYEQYF. CDR3 DNA sequence: TGTGCCAGCAGACTGGGACAGGGGGCTTCCTACGAGCAGTACTTC.

The chain joins TRBV9 to TRBJ1-4; D ambiguous. Per germline, CDR1 SGDLS and CDR2 YYNGEE. Trimming stripped 3 bases from V and 1 base from J, with 13 bases between. This CDR3 has 16 residues. CDR3 bases: TGTGCCAGCAGCGCGCTGGGTCGGGGAACTAATGAAAAACTGTTTTTT. Its translation is CASSALGRGTNEKLFF.

The rearrangement uses TRBV18 and TRBJ2-5; D may be TRBD2 (6 bases). The V end lost 6 bases, the J end lost 5 bases, and 16 bases lay between the germline ends. The CDR3 runs to 14 residues. Germline assignment: CDR1 KGHSH and CDR2 LQKENI. The CDR3 spells CASSLNSGGETQYF. The CDR3 bases are TGTGCCAGCTCTTTGAACAGCGGAGGGGAGACCCAGTACTTC.

The V gene is TRBV5-4, the J gene TRBJ2-4; D unresolved. The CDR3 has 13 residues. The ends were cut back, 0 bases at V and 6 bases at J, with 7 bases in the middle. Germline CDR1 is SGHNT and CDR2 is YYREEE (reference sequence). The CDR3: CASSLAQVNIQYF. CDR3 nucleotide sequence: TGTGCCAGCAGCTTGGCCCAGGTAAACATTCAGTACTTC.

The genes are TRBV15 and TRBJ2-3, with unresolved D. CDR1 and CDR2 (germline): LNHNV, YYDKDF (reference sequence). The CDR3 is 15 amino acids. The V and J ends lost 0 bases and 10 bases respectively, with 17 bases between them. The CDR3 loop is CATSRESGERWAQYF. CDR3 bases: TGTGCCACCAGCAGAGAGAGTGGAGAAAGGTGGGCGCAGTATTTT.

This rearrangement joins TRBV12-5 to TRBJ1-1; 8 bases map to TRBD1. The J segment lost 1 base and the V segment lost 3 bases, leaving 4 bases of the junction unmatched. There are 15 residues in the CDR3. CDR1 LGHNT and CDR2 FRNRAP come from the germline V gene. Here the CDR3 DNA reads TGTGCTAGTGGTTTTTCGGACAGGGAGAACACTGAAGCTTTCTTT. Translating it yields CASGFSDRENTEAFF.